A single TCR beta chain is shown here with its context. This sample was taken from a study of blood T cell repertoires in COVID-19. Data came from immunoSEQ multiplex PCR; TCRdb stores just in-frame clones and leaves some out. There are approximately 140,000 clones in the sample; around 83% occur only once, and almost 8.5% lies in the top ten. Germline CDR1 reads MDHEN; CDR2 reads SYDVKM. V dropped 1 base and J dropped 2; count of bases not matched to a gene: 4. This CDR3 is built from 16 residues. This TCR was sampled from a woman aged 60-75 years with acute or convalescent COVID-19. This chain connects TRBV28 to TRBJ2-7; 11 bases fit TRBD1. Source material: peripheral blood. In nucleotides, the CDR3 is TGTGCCAGCAGTTTATTCGGGGGACAGGGGGCCTACGAGCAGTACTTC. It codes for CASSLFGGQGAYEQYF.